The clone carrying this T cell receptor beta chain was seen a handful of times. One entry per CDR3 protein, called by TCRdb with MiXCR from the 5' RACE reads. The top ten clones hold less than 70% of a sample with 5,300 or so distinct CDR3 sequences, roughly 38% of them seen once. Germline values: CDR1 SEHNR, CDR2 FQNEAQ (reference sequence). This CDR3 is 13 amino acids long. V gave up 1 base and J gave up 7 bases; unmatched junction bases: 3. Sequencing was done on a sample of memory CD4+ T cells sorted from blood. As for subset: memory CD4+ T cells, CD4+CD45RO+CD25-. The origin of this receptor is a female donor with breast cancer. This chain links TRBV7-9 with TRBJ2-7; 8 nucleotides line up with TRBD2. DNA of the CDR3: TGTGCCAGCAGCTTAGGGACTAGCTGGGAGCAGTACTTC. Residues: CASSLGTSWEQYF.